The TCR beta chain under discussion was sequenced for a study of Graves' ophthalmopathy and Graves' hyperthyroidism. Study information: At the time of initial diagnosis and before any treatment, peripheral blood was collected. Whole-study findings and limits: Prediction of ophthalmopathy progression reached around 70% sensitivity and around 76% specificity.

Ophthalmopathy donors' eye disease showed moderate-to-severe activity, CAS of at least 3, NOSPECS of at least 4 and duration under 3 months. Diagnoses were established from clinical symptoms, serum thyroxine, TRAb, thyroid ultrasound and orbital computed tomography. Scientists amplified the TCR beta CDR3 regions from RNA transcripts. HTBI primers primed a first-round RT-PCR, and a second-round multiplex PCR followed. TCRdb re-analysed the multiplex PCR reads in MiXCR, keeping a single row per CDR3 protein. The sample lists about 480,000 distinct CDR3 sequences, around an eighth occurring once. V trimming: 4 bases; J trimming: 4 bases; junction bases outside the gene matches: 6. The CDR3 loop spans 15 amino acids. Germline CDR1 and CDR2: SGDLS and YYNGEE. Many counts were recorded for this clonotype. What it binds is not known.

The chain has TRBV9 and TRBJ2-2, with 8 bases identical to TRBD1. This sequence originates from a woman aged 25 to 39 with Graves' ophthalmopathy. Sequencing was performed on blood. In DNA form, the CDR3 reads TGTGCCAGCAGCCCTGATGACAGGGGCACCGGGGAGCTGTTTTTT. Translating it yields CASSPDDRGTGELFF.